A selection of T cell receptor beta chains follows, all from one sample in a study of blood T cell repertoires in COVID-19. Assay: immunoSEQ multiplex PCR; the TCRdb copy retains only in-frame clones and omits some. The table lists under 95,000 clones, around 78% of them singletons. Sequenced: peripheral blood. These TCRs come from a human donor in a cohort sampled during active COVID-19. Both conserved end residues are part of each CDR3. Fields, in order: J gene, clone size, V gene, D gene, CDR3 DNA, CDR3 protein. The D gene is left open where the match is weak. Only part of the rows carry a size: once, few, many, or a class if the clone is expanded.

TRBJ1-2	-	TRBV5-6	TRBD1	TGTGCCAGCAGCAACCTACAGGGGCGAGGAGGCTACACCTTC	CASSNLQGRGGYTF
TRBJ1-2	-	TRBV30	-	TGTGCCTGGACTGAAGTGACCCCAGGGGGCTACACCTTC	CAWTEVTPGGYTF
TRBJ1-4	once	TRBV3-1/TRBV3-2	TRBD1	TGTGCCAGCAGCCAAGATACAGGGGCCGGTAATGAAAAACTGTTTTTT	CASSQDTGAGNEKLFF
TRBJ2-3	-	TRBV2	TRBD2	TGTGCCACCCGCAGGGCGGGAGATTCAGATACGCAGTATTTT	CATRRAGDSDTQYF
TRBJ2-1	-	TRBV19	-	TGTGCCAGTAGGAGGGCAGCGGACTACAATGAGCAGTTCTTC	CASRRAADYNEQFF
TRBJ2-7	-	TRBV10-3	TRBD2	TGTGCCATCGCTGGCTCGGCTAGCGGGAGACCGGACGACGAGCAGTACTTC	CAIAGSASGRPDDEQYF
TRBJ2-7	-	TRBV5-1	TRBD2	TGCGCCAGCAGCCCTAGCGGGGGTCCCTCCTACGAGCAGTACTTC	CASSPSGGPSYEQYF
TRBJ1-6	-	TRBV6-5	-	TGTGCCAGCAGAAGGAACAGCATAAATTCACCCCTCCACTTT	CASRRNSINSPLHF
TRBJ2-7	-	TRBV2	-	TGTGCCAGTACTGAACGCTCAGGATACGAGCAGTACTTC	CASTERSGYEQYF
TRBJ1-2	-	TRBV6-2/TRBV6-3	-	TGTGCCAGCAGTTACGCTGGGGGGGCGGAAGGATATGGCTACACCTTC	CASSYAGGAEGYGYTF
TRBJ2-7	-	TRBV5-1	TRBD2	TGCGCCAGCAGCCGGGGAACCGGGACTAGCGGGGGAACCTACGAGCAGTACTTC	CASSRGTGTSGGTYEQYF
TRBJ2-3	-	TRBV19	TRBD1	TGTGCCAGTAGCCTCCAGGGGGCAGATACGCAGTATTTT	CASSLQGADTQYF
TRBJ2-7	-	TRBV5-5	TRBD1	TGTGCCAGCAGCTTATTTGGACAGGGGGCTAGGGAGCAGTACTTC	CASSLFGQGAREQYF
TRBJ1-5	-	TRBV3-1/TRBV3-2	TRBD1	TGTGCCAGCAGCCTTGACAGGGGGCCCCAGCATTTT	CASSLDRGPQHF
TRBJ2-1	-	TRBV30	-	TGTGCCTGGACAAGGACTGACTCCTACAATGAGCAGTTCTTC	CAWTRTDSYNEQFF
TRBJ1-6	-	TRBV4-2	-	TGTGCCAGCAGCCAAGATCTGTTTATTAGTAATTCACCCCTCCACTTT	CASSQDLFISNSPLHF
TRBJ2-5	-	TRBV9	-	TGTGCCAGCAGCGTTCGTCAGGACCAAGAGACCCAGTACTTC	CASSVRQDQETQYF
TRBJ1-2	-	TRBV7-2	-	TGTGCCAGCAGCTTAACATATGGCTACACCTTC	CASSLTYGYTF
TRBJ2-5	-	TRBV7-6	-	TGTGCCAGCAGCTTAATCCAGGCGTCGGAGACCCAGTACTTC	CASSLIQASETQYF
TRBJ2-3	-	TRBV19	TRBD1	TGTGCCAGTTCCCTGACAGGGATAAACACAGATACGCAGTATTTT	CASSLTGINTDTQYF
TRBJ2-7	-	TRBV30	-	TGTGCCTGGAGTGTAGGGGGGGTAGGAAACGAGCAGTACTTC	CAWSVGGVGNEQYF
TRBJ1-1	-	TRBV9	-	TGTGCCAGCAGCCCAACACAGGTACACACTGAAGCTTTCTTT	CASSPTQVHTEAFF
TRBJ2-7	-	TRBV5-1	-	TGCGCCAGCAGCTTGGGTTCAAGGGGCTACGAGCAGTACTTC	CASSLGSRGYEQYF
TRBJ1-4	-	TRBV6-5	TRBD1	TGTGCCAGCAGTTCTAACAGGGGTGATGAAAAACTGTTTTTT	CASSSNRGDEKLFF
TRBJ1-1	-	TRBV29-1	-	TGCAGCGTTGAACGGCAGGCGAACACTGAAGCTTTCTTT	CSVERQANTEAFF
TRBJ2-1	once	TRBV5-4	-	TGTGCCAGCAGCTTGGCGGATGGGGGGTTCTACAATGAGCAGTTCTTC	CASSLADGGFYNEQFF
TRBJ1-1	-	TRBV2	TRBD1	TGTGCCAGCAGTGAAGGGACAGGGGGGAGCACTGAAGCTTTCTTT	CASSEGTGGSTEAFF
TRBJ2-5	-	TRBV9	TRBD2	TGTGCCAGCAGCTCTAGCGGGGGGGCCTTTGAGACCCAGTACTTC	CASSSSGGAFETQYF
TRBJ2-3	-	TRBV6-5	TRBD2	TGTGCCAGCGGGGGGGGGACGACAGATACGCAGTATTTT	CASGGGTTDTQYF
TRBJ2-3	-	TRBV3-1/TRBV3-2	-	TGTGCCAGCAGCCAAGCCCCAGTTGCTCACACAGATACGCAGTATTTT	CASSQAPVAHTDTQYF
TRBJ2-3	-	TRBV9	-	TGTGCCAGCAGCGTAGGGGGGACTTATAACACAGATACGCAGTATTTT	CASSVGGTYNTDTQYF
TRBJ1-5	few	TRBV5-1	TRBD1	TGCGCCAGCAGCCCGGGGACAGGGGAACAGCCCCAGCATTTT	CASSPGTGEQPQHF
TRBJ2-1	-	TRBV19	TRBD2	TGTGCCAGTAGTACGGGACTAGCGAGCTACAATGGGCAGTTCTTC	CASSTGLASYNGQFF
TRBJ2-5	once	TRBV15	-	TGTGCCACCAGCAGGGGCCTCGGAGAGACCCAGTACTTC	CATSRGLGETQYF
TRBJ2-7	-	TRBV5-1	TRBD2	TGCGCCAGCAGCTTGGATCCAAGCGGGGGGTCCATAGAGCAGTACTTC	CASSLDPSGGSIEQYF
TRBJ1-5	-	TRBV10-3	-	TGTGCCATCAGTGAAGGGGAGGGGAGGGGCCGTTCGCAGACGCCCCAGCATTTT	CAISEGEGRGRSQTPQHF
TRBJ1-3	-	TRBV7-2	-	TGTGCCAGCAGCTTAGTGACAGGTTACTCTGGAAACACCATATATTTT	CASSLVTGYSGNTIYF
TRBJ1-6	once	TRBV9	TRBD1	TGTGCCAGCAGCGTAGACGGGACAGGGGGCGGTAATTCACCCCTCCACTTT	CASSVDGTGGGNSPLHF
TRBJ2-1	-	TRBV28	TRBD2	TGTGCCAGCAGTTTTCTTATAGCGGGAGGGCCACTTGATGAGCAGTTCTTC	CASSFLIAGGPLDEQFF
TRBJ2-1	-	TRBV5-1	TRBD2	TGCGCCAGCAGCTTATTTCCCGGTAGCGGGAGCCGGGGTGAGCAGTTCTTC	CASSLFPGSGSRGEQFF
TRBJ1-1	-	TRBV30	-	TGTGCCTGGAGTAGGGCAGGGGCCACTGAAGCTTTCTTT	CAWSRAGATEAFF